This T cell receptor (beta chain) was identified during a study of beta chain features in type 1 diabetes. A remark on this clone: Its target is not known.

Trimming stripped 0 bases from V and 5 bases from J, with 8 bases between. This CDR3 contains 13 residues. From germline, CDR1 is SGDLS and CDR2 YYNGEE. The study reverse transcribed the entire isolated RNA, so it sequenced expressed TCRB transcripts. Samples of naive, central memory and regulatory T cells yielded a mean of about 3.57 million reads. Repertoires were generated with immunoSEQ multiplex PCR, while TCRdb's copy carries only in-frame clones and drops some. The table includes around 250,000 clones, 12% to 15% detected once. The study, taken as a whole, reports: It was among patients, rather than healthy donors, that naive, central memory and Treg TCRB repertoires appeared more similar.

Cell sorting via CD45RO/CCR7/CD25/CD127/CD95/CD27 was performed to obtain CD4+ naive, central memory, regulatory and stem cell-like memory cells. The rearrangement joins TRBV9 to TRBJ2-5, with TRBD2 as a possible D gene (5 bases). Sequences were obtained from naive CD4+ T cells from blood. The TCR sequence derives from a woman aged 40 to 55 in good health. The CDR3, as DNA: TGTGCCAGCAGCGTAGTCGGGGAGGAGACCCAGTACTTC. As protein: CASSVVGEETQYF.